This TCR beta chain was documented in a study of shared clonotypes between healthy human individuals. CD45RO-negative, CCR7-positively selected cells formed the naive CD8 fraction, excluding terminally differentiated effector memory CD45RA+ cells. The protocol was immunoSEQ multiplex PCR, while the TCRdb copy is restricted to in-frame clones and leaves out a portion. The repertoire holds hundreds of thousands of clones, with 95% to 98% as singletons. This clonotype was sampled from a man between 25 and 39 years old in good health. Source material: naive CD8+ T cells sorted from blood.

The CDR3 DNA reads as TGCACCAGCAGCCCAGGATGTGCACAAAGTCGGGCCAACGTCCTGACTTTC. It encodes CTSSPGCAQSRANVLTF. J is TRBJ2-6 and V is TRBV1; the DNA was not compared with TRBD1, the D call given in the table. TRBV1 is recorded as a pseudogene. CDR3 length: 17 residues.